These 22 T cell receptor beta chains originate from one sample sequenced in a study of blood T cell repertoires in COVID-19. Sequencing was performed with immunoSEQ multiplex PCR; in TCRdb, only in-frame clones are kept and a portion is missing. This table has approximately 120,000 clones, about 84% appearing once. Sequenced: peripheral blood. The receptors were sampled from a human donor in a cohort sampled during active COVID-19.

The chain employs TRBV28 and TRBJ2-7, with 9 nucleotides matching TRBD1. Germline V CDR1 and CDR2: MDHEN, SYDVKM. V shed 1 base, J shed 4 bases, and the junction held 5 bases outside the gene matches. The CDR3 extends over 15 amino acids. In DNA form, the CDR3 reads TGTGCCAGCAGTTTATCCGGGACAGGGAGGTACGAGCAGTACTTC. It specifies CASSLSGTGRYEQYF.

In its sample, this clone was seen once. The J gene is TRBJ1-1, the V gene TRBV3-1 (or the pseudogene TRBV3-2); D is unclear. This CDR3 spans 12 amino acids. Germline CDR1 and CDR2: LGHDT and YNNKEL (reference sequence). The V and J ends lost 0 bases and 7 bases respectively, with 6 bases between them. The CDR3 reads CASSQDWSEAFF. In nucleotides, the CDR3 is TGTGCCAGCAGCCAAGATTGGAGTGAAGCTTTCTTT.

The chain joins TRBV6-2 or TRBV6-3 to TRBJ2-2, with D unresolved. The CDR3 loop spans 16 amino acids. Germline loops: CDR1 MNHEY, CDR2 SVGEGT. Trimming removed 4 bases from V and 2 bases from J, with 14 bases in between. Written as DNA, the CDR3 is TGTGCCAGCAGTTCCCACTCCGGAGTAAACACCGGGGAGCTGTTTTTT. Translated: CASSSHSGVNTGELFF.

The chain links TRBV4-1 to TRBJ2-7, with D perhaps TRBD1 (5 bases). The germline CDR1 and CDR2 sequences are MGHRA and YSYEKL. The CDR3 consists of 13 residues. V lost 1 base and J 4 bases, leaving 8 bases between the germline ends. Written as DNA, the CDR3 is TGCGCCAGCAGCCAAGGGGGCGGATACGAGCAGTACTTC. It is translated as CASSQGGGYEQYF.

This chain joins TRBV20-1 and TRBJ2-1; TRBD2 matches 12 bases. The CDR3 is 17 residues long. V lost 3 bases, J lost 8 bases, and 14 bases stayed unmatched. Germline lookup yields CDR1 DFQATT and CDR2 SNEGSKA (reference sequence). CDR3: CSASPYPTSGSRDEQFF. In nucleotides, the CDR3 is TGCAGTGCTAGTCCCTACCCGACTAGCGGGAGTAGGGATGAGCAGTTCTTC.

The chain has TRBV6-5 and TRBJ1-2; the match to TRBD1 covers 9 bases. This CDR3 is 15 amino acids long. V lost 8 bases to trimming and J lost 10 bases; unmatched junction nucleotides: 17. The germline V gene encodes CDR1 MNHEY and CDR2 SVGAGI. CDR3 bases: TGTGCCAGCCGTCTTTCGACAGGGGGATCAAGTAACTACACCTTC. Its protein product is CASRLSTGGSSNYTF.

The CDR3 bases are TGTGCCAGCTTAAAAGCTAGCACAGATACGCAGTATTTT. Its translation is CASLKASTDTQYF. The chain combines TRBV18 with TRBJ2-3; D is ambiguous. V dropped 7 bases and J dropped 0 bases, with 8 bases sitting between them. Germline V gene data show CDR1 as KGHSH and CDR2 as LQKENI. This CDR3 comprises 13 residues.

The CDR3 coding sequence is TGTGCCAGCAGTTACTCGACGAGGAGACAGCCCCAGCATTTT. Translating it yields CASSYSTRRQPQHF. J is TRBJ1-5 and V is TRBV6-2 or TRBV6-3; no firm D call. V shed 0 bases and J shed 7 bases, with 10 bases lying between them. This CDR3 comprises 14 residues. The germline CDR1 and CDR2 sequences are MNHEY and SVGEGT.

This clone has just a few counts. The chain joins TRBV29-1 to TRBJ2-1, with 8 bases lining up with TRBD2. Germline CDR1 reads SQVTM; CDR2 reads ANQGSEA. There are 14 residues in the CDR3. V shed 6 bases, J shed 2 bases, and the junction held 6 bases outside the gene matches. The CDR3 region is CSVPWREAYNEQFF. CDR3 sequence (DNA): TGCAGCGTGCCTTGGCGGGAGGCCTACAATGAGCAGTTCTTC.

The V gene is TRBV10-3, the J gene TRBJ1-2, with 11 positions matching TRBD1. Germline loops: CDR1 ENHRY, CDR2 SYGVKD. The CDR3 consists of 16 residues. With 3 bases clipped from V and 4 bases from J, the junction kept 7 bases outside the gene matches. The CDR3 loop is CAISDPGQGAAYGYTF. The DNA for the CDR3 is TGTGCCATCAGTGACCCAGGACAGGGGGCGGCCTATGGCTACACCTTC.

The genes are TRBV2 and TRBJ2-2; maybe TRBD1 (6 bases). Germline CDR1 is SNHLY and CDR2 is FYNNEI. Trimming cost V 11 bases and J 10 bases, with 20 bases left between them. The CDR3 has 13 residues. The DNA of the CDR3 is TGTGCCGCCCCCGGGACCGAGGGGGAGGAGCTGTTTTTT. Its translation is CAAPGTEGEELFF.

The V and J genes are TRBV19 and TRBJ1-2, with TRBD1 matching over 8 bases. J lost 2 bases, V lost 5 bases, and 7 bases had no gene match. CDR3 length: 15 residues. Germline-derived CDR1 and CDR2 are LNHDA and SQIVND (reference sequence). DNA for the CDR3: TGTGCCAGTAGTCCCTCGGACAGGGAGAACTATGGCTACACCTTC. This sequence encodes CASSPSDRENYGYTF.

For the CDR3, the DNA is TGTGCCAGCAGCCACCCCAGGGCAGGTTATAATTCACCCCTCCACTTT. It encodes CASSHPRAGYNSPLHF. The chain recombines TRBV14 with TRBJ1-6; D is perhaps TRBD1 (5 bases). Per germline, CDR1 SGHDN and CDR2 FVKESK. This CDR3 is 16 amino acids long. V was clipped by 3 bases and J by 4 bases, with 13 bases between them.

J is TRBJ2-1 and V is TRBV10-1; the match to TRBD2 covers 13 bases. This CDR3 comprises 18 residues. Germline CDR1 and CDR2: WNHNN and SYGVQD (reference sequence). Trimming took 5 bases from V and 5 from J; bases not matched to a gene: 12. The CDR3 reads CASSRLAGGPSKNNEQFF. DNA of the CDR3: TGCGCCAGCAGTAGACTAGCGGGAGGACCTTCCAAAAACAATGAGCAGTTCTTC.

This chain links TRBV4-3 with TRBJ1-1; 8 bases align to TRBD1. Trimming took 2 bases from V and 4 from J; bases not matched to a gene: 6. This CDR3 is built from 15 residues. Germline V lookup: CDR1 LGHNA, CDR2 YSLEER. CDR3 bases: TGCGCCAGCAGCCAACGACAGGGGCTTATCACTGAAGCTTTCTTT. Its protein is CASSQRQGLITEAFF.

V usage is TRBV5-5 and J usage is TRBJ1-3; D unresolved. The V and J ends lost 5 bases and 2 bases respectively, with 5 bases between them. Germline lookup yields CDR1 SGHKS and CDR2 YYEKEE (reference sequence). The CDR3 is made up of 12 amino acids. CDR3 sequence reads: CASSSAGNTIYF. The CDR3 coding sequence is TGTGCCAGCAGTTCAGCTGGAAACACCATATATTTT.

The rearrangement links TRBV7-2 to TRBJ1-2; no clear D gene. The CDR3 contains 17 residues. CDR1 and CDR2 from the germline V gene are SGHTA and FQGNSA. With 6 bases removed from V and 6 bases from J, the gap between germline ends came to 26 bases. DNA for the CDR3: TGTGCCAGCAGTCATGGAGGTTTTTCCAGTTCTGCGAATGGCTACACCTTC. Translated, it gives CASSHGGFSSSANGYTF.

A single count supports this clone. V and J are TRBV3-1 (or the pseudogene TRBV3-2) and TRBJ2-1, with D perhaps matching TRBD2 (6 bases). The CDR3 is 16 residues long. CDR1 and CDR2 (germline): LGHDT, YNNKEL (reference sequence). V was pared by 4 bases and J by 6 bases, with 19 bases between. The CDR3 reads CASSPLGGRWGNEQFF. The CDR3 nucleotides read TGTGCCAGCAGCCCCCTTGGGGGGAGGTGGGGCAATGAGCAGTTCTTC.

The V call is TRBV5-6, the J call TRBJ2-1, with TRBD1 matching 10 bases. CDR1 SGHDT and CDR2 YYEEEE come from the germline V gene. CDR3 length: 15 residues. Unmatched junction bases numbered 3, after V lost 4 bases and J lost 2 bases. CDR3 loop: CASSPDRGTYNEQFF. Written as DNA, the CDR3 is TGTGCCAGCAGCCCGGACAGGGGGACCTACAATGAGCAGTTCTTC.

The chain recombines TRBV18 with TRBJ1-2; possible D gene TRBD1, 5 bases. V gave up 7 bases and J gave up 0 bases, with 21 bases separating them. The CDR3 is made up of 17 amino acids. The germline gives CDR1 KGHSH, CDR2 LQKENI. DNA of the CDR3: TGTGCCAGCTGGGCTGGCCCAACAGGAGCAACTAACTATGGCTACACCTTC. Protein product: CASWAGPTGATNYGYTF. Drawing the rest from reference TRBV18 and TRBJ1-2, the complete variable domain is NAGVMQNPRHLVRRRGQEARLRCSPMKGHSHVYWYRQLPEEGLKFMVYLQKENIIDESGMPKERFSAEFPKEGPSILRIQQVVRGDSAAYFCASWAGPTGATNYGYTFGSGTRLTVV.

V and J are TRBV2 and TRBJ2-3; 12 bases fit TRBD2. The germline gives CDR1 SNHLY, CDR2 FYNNEI. CDR3 length: 14 residues. J was trimmed by 3 bases and V by 8 bases; bases with no gene match: 3. For the CDR3, the DNA is TGTGCCAGCGAGGGGACTAGCGGGACAGATACGCAGTATTTT. This gives the protein CASEGTSGTDTQYF.

This chain links TRBV3-1 (or the pseudogene TRBV3-2) with TRBJ2-7; 9 bases fit TRBD1. V was pared by 4 bases and J by 4 bases, with 11 bases of the junction left unmatched. The germline V gene encodes CDR1 LGHDT and CDR2 YNNKEL (reference sequence). There are 16 residues in the CDR3. The CDR3: CASSLTPGTGTYEQYF. In DNA form, the CDR3 reads TGTGCCAGCAGCCTCACGCCCGGGACAGGGACGTACGAGCAGTACTTC.